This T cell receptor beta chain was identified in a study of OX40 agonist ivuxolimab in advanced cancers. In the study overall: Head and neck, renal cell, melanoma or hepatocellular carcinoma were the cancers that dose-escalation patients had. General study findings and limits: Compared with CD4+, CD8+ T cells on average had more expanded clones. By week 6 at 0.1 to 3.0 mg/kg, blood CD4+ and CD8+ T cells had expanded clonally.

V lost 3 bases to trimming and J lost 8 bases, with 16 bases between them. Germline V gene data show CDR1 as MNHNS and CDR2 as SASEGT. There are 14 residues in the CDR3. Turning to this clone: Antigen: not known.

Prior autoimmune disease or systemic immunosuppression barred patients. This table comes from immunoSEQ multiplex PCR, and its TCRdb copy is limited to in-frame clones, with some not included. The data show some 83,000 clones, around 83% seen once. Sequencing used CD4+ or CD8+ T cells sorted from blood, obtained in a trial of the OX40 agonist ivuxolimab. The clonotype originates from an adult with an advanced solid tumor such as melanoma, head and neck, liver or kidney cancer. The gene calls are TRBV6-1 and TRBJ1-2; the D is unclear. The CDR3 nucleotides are TGTGCCAGCAGTGATTCGGGTTTCCCGGGGGGCTACACCTTC. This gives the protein CASSDSGFPGGYTF.